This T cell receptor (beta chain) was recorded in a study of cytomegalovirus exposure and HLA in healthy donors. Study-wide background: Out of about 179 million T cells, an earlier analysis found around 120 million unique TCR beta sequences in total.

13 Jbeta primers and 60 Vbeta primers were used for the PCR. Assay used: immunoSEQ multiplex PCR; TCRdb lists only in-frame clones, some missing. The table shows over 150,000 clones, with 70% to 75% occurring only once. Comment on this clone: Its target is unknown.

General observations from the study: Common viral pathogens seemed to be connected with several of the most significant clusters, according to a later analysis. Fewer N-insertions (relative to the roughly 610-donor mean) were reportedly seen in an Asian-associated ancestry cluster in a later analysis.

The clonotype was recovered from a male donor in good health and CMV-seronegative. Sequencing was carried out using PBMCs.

CDR3 in amino acids: CASSLAGSGSGNEQYF. CDR3 nucleotide sequence: TGTGCCAGCAGCTTAGCTGGTAGCGGGAGTGGCAACGAGCAGTACTTC. The chain carries TRBV7-9 and TRBJ2-7, with 9 bases fitting TRBD2. CDR3 length: 16 residues. Germline lookup yields CDR1 SEHNR and CDR2 FQNEAQ (reference sequence). V was clipped by 0 bases and J by 5 bases; unmatched bases: 8.